Each of the 16 T cell receptor beta chains below was sequenced from the same sample in a study of early T cells in non-severe SARS-CoV-2 infection (dated by TCRdb to the early 2020s). Library preparation was by 5' RACE. Data came from a NextSeq 500. The public reads were reanalyzed by TCRdb: fastp trimming at Q25, MiXCR alignment, in-frame beta chains only. Here each entry gathers all rows of one CDR3 protein and keeps the most common genes and DNA. Within this sample are approximately 70,000 distinct CDR3 sequences, with around 12% of them counted one time only. The ten largest make up approximately 5% of the sample. Sequencing used whole blood. The receptors shown here come from an adult who was a healthcare worker with PCR-confirmed SARS-CoV-2 infection or an uninfected control (not recorded which).

This clonotype was seen repeatedly, ten times or more. This rearrangement joins TRBV30 to TRBJ1-2, with 8 nucleotides matching TRBD1. CDR3 length: 13 residues. The junction had 5 bases not matched to a gene; V was cut back by 4 bases and J by 4 bases. Per germline, CDR1 GTSNPN and CDR2 SVGIG (reference sequence). DNA of the CDR3: TGTGCCTGGAATGACAGGGGAATCTATGGCTACACCTTC. Protein product: CAWNDRGIYGYTF.

The rearrangement links TRBV9 to TRBJ2-7, with TRBD2 identical over 7 bases. This CDR3 is built from 15 residues. V gave up 4 bases and J gave up 2 bases; unmatched junction bases: 9. Germline loops: CDR1 SGDLS, CDR2 YYNGEE. This chain's CDR3 is CASSPSGSGPYEQYF. The CDR3 bases are TGTGCCAGCAGCCCTAGCGGTAGCGGCCCCTACGAGCAGTACTTC.

The chain couples TRBV7-9 to TRBJ2-3, with 8 bases identical to TRBD1. Looked up from germline, CDR1 is SEHNR and CDR2 is FQNEAQ (reference sequence). There are 16 residues in the CDR3. Unmatched junction bases numbered 2, after V lost 0 bases and J lost 0 bases. Here the CDR3 DNA reads TGTGCCAGCAGCTTAGCCTACAGGGGGAGCACAGATACGCAGTATTTT. The encoded protein is CASSLAYRGSTDTQYF.

This clonotype was picked up many times. V and J are TRBV7-9 and TRBJ2-5, with 7 bases matching TRBD2. In germline, CDR1 is SEHNR, CDR2 FQNEAQ (reference sequence). The CDR3 runs 14 residues. J gave up 0 bases and V 3 bases, and 1 base lay outside the gene matches. CDR3 sequence reads: CASSLLADQETQYF. The CDR3, as DNA: TGTGCCAGCAGCTTGCTAGCGGACCAAGAGACCCAGTACTTC.

The gene calls are TRBV19 and TRBJ2-7, with D possibly being TRBD2 (6 bases). The V and J ends lost 10 bases and 2 bases respectively, with 15 bases between them. The CDR3 runs to 13 residues. Germline values: CDR1 LNHDA, CDR2 SQIVND (reference sequence). The CDR3 region is CATRSGGAYEQYF. For the CDR3, the DNA is TGTGCCACGAGATCAGGAGGGGCCTACGAGCAGTACTTC.

There are many counts of this clonotype. The chain combines TRBV4-1 with TRBJ2-1; D may be TRBD1 (5 bases). CDR3 length: 16 amino acids. Germline-derived CDR1 and CDR2 are MGHRA and YSYEKL. The germline V and J ends were trimmed by 3 bases and 0 bases, with 12 bases remaining between them. CDR3 loop: CASSHSGASSYNEQFF. The CDR3 nucleotides are TGCGCCAGCAGCCATAGTGGGGCTAGCTCCTACAATGAGCAGTTCTTC.

This clonotype occurred once. Relative to the germline gene, one junction end is altered; a read error may explain this. The chain has TRBV3-1 and TRBJ1-1; D unresolved. This CDR3 has 15 residues. Germline V gene data show CDR1 as LGHDT and CDR2 as YNNKEL (reference sequence). The CDR3, as DNA: TGTGCCAGCAGCGCCCAAGGCGGCATGAACACTGAAGTTTTCTTT. Translation: CASSAQGGMNTEVFF. The complete variable domain, with remaining parts taken from reference TRBV3-1 and TRBJ1-1, reads DTAVSQTPKYLVTQMGNDKSIKCEQNLGHDTMYWYKQDSKKFLKIMFSYNNKELIINETVPNRFSPKSPDKAHLNLHINSLELGDSAVYFCASSAQGGMNTEVFFGQGTRLTVV.

This clonotype has a count of ten or more. One junction end does not reproduce the germline sequence, and a read error may be involved. The chain uses TRBV7-6 and TRBJ2-7; D is perhaps TRBD2 (5 bases). Germline loops: CDR1 SGHVS, CDR2 FNYEAQ. The CDR3 runs 11 residues. This CDR3 is CASSPGYEQYF. In DNA form, the CDR3 reads TGCGCCAGCAGCCCGGGGTACGAGCAGTACTTC.

This chain joins TRBV4-1 and TRBJ2-5, with a tentative D call TRBD2 (5 bases). The length of the CDR3 is 13 residues. Germline V gene lookup returns CDR1 MGHRA and CDR2 YSYEKL. The V gene lost 6 bases and the J gene lost 2 bases, with 10 bases spanning the gap. This CDR3 is CASSGTGQETQYF. CDR3 DNA sequence: TGCGCCAGCAGTGGAACGGGACAAGAGACCCAGTACTTC.

The CDR3 loop is CSVGGAEAFF. The CDR3, as DNA: TGCAGCGTTGGGGGGGCTGAAGCTTTCTTT. This rearrangement joins TRBV29-1 to TRBJ1-1, with D possibly matching TRBD1 (5 bases). This CDR3 is 10 amino acids long. Per the germline V gene, CDR1 is SQVTM and CDR2 is ANQGSEA. Trimming cost V 4 bases and J 6 bases, with 6 bases left between them.

This clonotype was found many times. No DNA is shown, since the ends of the CDR3 on it are uncertain; the CDR3 is the one TCRdb lists. The chain carries TRBV18 and TRBJ2-7; the D call of TRBD2 is as the table states it, not checked on the DNA. The CDR3 spans 15 residues, counting both ends. CDR1 and CDR2 (germline): KGHSH, LQKENI. The CDR3 sequence: CASSRVGSGSPPEYF.

This clonotype has a handful of counts. V gene TRBV5-1 combines with J gene TRBJ2-3; TRBD2 matches 9 bases. Looked up from germline, CDR1 is SGHRS and CDR2 is YFSETQ. V gave up 6 bases and J gave up 4 bases; unmatched junction bases: 6. The CDR3 sequence is 14 residues long. CDR3 nucleotide sequence: TGCGCCAGCAACCCGGGACTAGCTCCAGATACGCAGTATTTT. As protein: CASNPGLAPDTQYF.

The CDR3 bases are TGTGCCAGCAGGTCCGGACAGGGGAATTCACCCCTCCACTTT. Translated: CASRSGQGNSPLHF. This chain uses TRBV12-3 or TRBV12-4 with TRBJ1-6, with 9 positions matching TRBD1. The CDR3 loop spans 14 amino acids. Germline trimming cut 6 bases from V and 7 bases from J; bases unmatched to any gene: 4.

There are a few counts of this clonotype. The chain joins TRBV4-1 to TRBJ2-1, with TRBD1 as a possible D gene (6 bases). V gave up 3 bases and J gave up 0 bases, with 6 bases separating them. Germline V gene lookup returns CDR1 MGHRA and CDR2 YSYEKL. The CDR3 sequence is 14 residues long. The CDR3 DNA is TGCGCCAGCAGCCAGACAGGCTCCTACAATGAGCAGTTCTTC. Amino acids: CASSQTGSYNEQFF.

The chain combines TRBV3-1 with TRBJ2-3; D uncertain. The germline V gene encodes CDR1 LGHDT and CDR2 YNNKEL (reference sequence). The V end lost 4 bases, the J end lost 4 bases, and 12 bases lay between the germline ends. The CDR3 covers 14 residues. The CDR3 loop reads CASSPLVASDTQYF. The CDR3 region has the DNA TGTGCCAGCAGCCCCCTAGTTGCTTCAGATACGCAGTATTTT.

J is TRBJ2-1 and V is TRBV7-9; D is ambiguous. Germline V gene lookup returns CDR1 SEHNR and CDR2 FQNEAQ (reference sequence). The CDR3 extends over 12 amino acids. Trimming took 2 bases from V and 8 from J, leaving 7 bases between them. The CDR3 spells CASSLNLDEQFF. In DNA, the CDR3 is TGTGCCAGCAGCTTAAATTTAGATGAGCAGTTCTTC.